This T cell receptor beta chain was sequenced for a study of radiation and T cells in renal cell carcinoma. The treatment: treatment-naive control, cytoreductive nephrectomy. Control tumors came from treatment-naive patients without prior radiation. The CDR3 has 14 residues. Germline V lookup: CDR1 MNHEY, CDR2 SMNVEV (reference sequence). Deletions cut 2 bases from V and 3 bases from J, with 11 bases between. Sequencing used immunoSEQ multiplex PCR; TCRdb keeps in-frame clones, though not all of them. The table includes some 14,000 clones, around 50% detected once. V gene TRBV27 combines with J gene TRBJ2-7, with D unclear. Source: tumor tissue, taken from a patient whose treatment was nephrectomy without radiotherapy. This receptor was identified in a middle-aged man with renal cell carcinoma. CDR3 bases: TGTGCCAGCAGTTTAACCCTCCTGGGCTACGAGCAGTACTTC. It is translated as CASSLTLLGYEQYF.